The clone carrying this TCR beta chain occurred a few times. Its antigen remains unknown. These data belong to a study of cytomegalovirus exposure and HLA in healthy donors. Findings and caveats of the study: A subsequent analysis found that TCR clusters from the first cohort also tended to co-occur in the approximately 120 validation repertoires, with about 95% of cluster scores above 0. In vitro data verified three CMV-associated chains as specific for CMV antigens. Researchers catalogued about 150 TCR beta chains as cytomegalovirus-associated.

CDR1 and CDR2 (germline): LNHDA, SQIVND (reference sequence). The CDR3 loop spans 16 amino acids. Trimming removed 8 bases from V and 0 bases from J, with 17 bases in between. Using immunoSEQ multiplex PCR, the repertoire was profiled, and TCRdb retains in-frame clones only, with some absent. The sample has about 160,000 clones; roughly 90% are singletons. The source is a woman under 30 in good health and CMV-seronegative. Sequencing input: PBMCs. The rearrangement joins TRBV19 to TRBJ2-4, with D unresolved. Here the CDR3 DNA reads TGTGCCAGTGCCTCTATGGGCCCTCTAGCCAAAAACATTCAGTACTTC. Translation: CASASMGPLAKNIQYF.